A single sample is the source of the 25 T cell receptor beta chains below, sequenced in a study of cytomegalovirus exposure and HLA in healthy donors. The PCR contained 60 Vbeta and 13 Jbeta primers. Repertoires were generated with immunoSEQ multiplex PCR, while TCRdb's copy carries only in-frame clones and drops some. The data show fewer than 110,000 clones, with roughly 74% seen just once and 1.9% held by the top ten. The sequenced sample consisted of PBMCs. Receptors were obtained from a woman aged 40 to 55 in good health and CMV-seronegative.

This clone was recorded only once. The chain recombines TRBV2 with TRBJ2-3; 13 bases agree with TRBD2. V shed 6 bases and J 2 bases; nucleotides not matched to a gene: 5. The CDR3 covers 16 residues. From germline, CDR1 is SNHLY and CDR2 FYNNEI. As DNA, the CDR3 is TGTGCCAGCAGGAGGACTAGCGGGAGCCTCACAGATACGCAGTATTTT. This sequence encodes CASRRTSGSLTDTQYF.

The rearrangement joins TRBV19 to TRBJ2-1, with 7 bases lining up with TRBD2. This CDR3 has 15 residues. V lost 6 bases, J lost 5 bases, and 10 bases stayed unmatched. CDR1 is LNHDA and CDR2 is SQIVND in the germline V gene (reference sequence). CDR3 protein: CASSTLSSGDNEQFF. The CDR3 DNA is TGTGCCAGTAGCACCCTTTCTAGCGGAGACAATGAGCAGTTCTTC. Combining the CDR3 with reference TRBV19 and TRBJ2-1 gives the whole variable domain DGGITQSPKYLFRKEGQNVTLSCEQNLNHDAMYWYRQDPGQGLRLIYYSQIVNDFQKGDIAEGYSVSREKKESFPLTVTSAQKNPTAFYLCASSTLSSGDNEQFFGPGTRLTVL.

The chain combines TRBV4-1 with TRBJ1-2, with D unclear. The CDR3 covers 15 residues. The germline V gene encodes CDR1 MGHRA and CDR2 YSYEKL. The V end was cut by 0 bases, the J end by 4 bases, with 12 bases between. As DNA, the CDR3 is TGCGCCAGCAGCCAAGATCCTGGCAGGCCCTATGGCTACACCTTC. Its protein product is CASSQDPGRPYGYTF.

The sample holds a few counts of this clone. The rearrangement joins TRBV6-6 to TRBJ1-2; D is unresolved. The CDR3 runs to 10 residues. Germline V gives CDR1 MNHNY, CDR2 SVGAGI (reference sequence). V gave up 6 bases and J gave up 8 bases, with 7 bases separating them. The CDR3 loop reads CASSGGGYTF. CDR3 DNA: TGTGCCAGCAGCGGAGGCGGCTACACCTTC.

The table lists this clone with a count of one. V is TRBV9 and J is TRBJ1-3, with D unclear. The CDR3 has 15 residues. The germline gives CDR1 SGDLS, CDR2 YYNGEE. Trimming removed 0 bases from V and 0 bases from J, with 7 bases in between. This chain's CDR3 is CASSVDGNSGNTIYF. In DNA, the CDR3 is TGTGCCAGCAGCGTAGACGGTAACTCTGGAAACACCATATATTTT.

The chain is built from TRBV2 and TRBJ2-3; the D gene is possibly TRBD1 (6 bases). The CDR3 sequence is 14 residues long. The germline V gene encodes CDR1 SNHLY and CDR2 FYNNEI. V lost 10 bases, J lost 6 bases, and 20 bases lay in between. The CDR3 spells CAISRGSTRDTQYF. CDR3 bases: TGTGCCATATCTAGGGGGTCCACGCGGGATACGCAGTATTTT.

The table lists this clone with a few counts. The chain uses TRBV11-3 and TRBJ1-5; D is possibly TRBD1 (5 bases). The V and J ends lost 5 bases and 11 bases respectively, with 37 bases between them. This CDR3 comprises 20 residues. CDR1 is SGHNT and CDR2 is YENEEA in the germline V gene. CDR3 coding DNA: TGTGCCAGCAGCCGAACAAGGGGCCTACGCCTTTTCCATAGTGGAGAGGCCCAGCATTTT. It yields the protein CASSRTRGLRLFHSGEAQHF. Combining the CDR3 with reference TRBV11-3 and TRBJ1-5 gives the whole variable domain EAGVVQSPRYKIIEKKQPVAFWCNPISGHNTLYWYLQNLGQGPELLIRYENEEAVDDSQLPKDRFSAERLKGVDSTLKIQPAELGDSAVYLCASSRTRGLRLFHSGEAQHFGDGTRLSIL.

The chain recombines TRBV4-3 with TRBJ2-2; possibly TRBD2 for D (6 bases). The CDR3 runs 17 residues. The germline V and J ends were trimmed by 0 bases and 0 bases, with 11 bases remaining between them. Germline-derived CDR1 and CDR2 are LGHNA and YSLEER. The CDR3 sequence is CASSQEAPGANTGELFF. The CDR3 nucleotides are TGCGCCAGCAGCCAAGAGGCCCCGGGGGCGAACACCGGGGAGCTGTTTTTT.

This clone was seen only a few times. Other DNA sequences in this specimen translate into the identical CDR3. The chain employs TRBV6-5 and TRBJ1-6; D remains ambiguous. Looked up from germline, CDR1 is MNHEY and CDR2 is SVGAGI. The V gene lost 5 bases and the J gene lost 0 bases, with 5 bases spanning the gap. This CDR3 spans 14 amino acids. CDR3 nucleotides: TGTGCCAGCAGTCCAAACTCCTATAATTCACCCCTCCACTTT. This sequence encodes CASSPNSYNSPLHF.

The DNA of the CDR3 is TGTGCCAGCAGTGAACACGGAGCCTCGGAGACCCAGTACTTC. It codes for CASSEHGASETQYF. The chain is built from TRBV2 and TRBJ2-5; no clear D gene. This CDR3 contains 14 residues. Germline V gives CDR1 SNHLY, CDR2 FYNNEI. V was trimmed by 2 bases and J by 5 bases, leaving 12 bases between them.

This clone showed up just a few times. V usage is TRBV6-5 and J usage is TRBJ2-4, with D possibly being TRBD1 (7 bases). Germline loops: CDR1 MNHEY, CDR2 SVGAGI. Between the trimmed V and J ends, which lost 0 bases and 7 bases, there was a span of 13 bases. The CDR3 spans 15 residues. The CDR3 bases are TGTGCCAGCAGTTACTCGAAGACAGGGAGGAACATTCAGTACTTC. Amino acid sequence: CASSYSKTGRNIQYF.

The chain recombines TRBV6-5 with TRBJ1-2; a possible D gene is TRBD1 (5 bases). The CDR3 runs 13 residues. The ends were cut back, 2 bases at V and 8 bases at J, with 12 bases in the middle. Germline loops: CDR1 MNHEY, CDR2 SVGAGI. The CDR3 here is CASSYNRIQGYTF. In DNA, the CDR3 is TGTGCCAGCAGTTACAACAGGATCCAGGGCTACACCTTC.

CDR3 loop: CASSPSLSYEQYF. CDR3 bases: TGCGCCAGCAGCCCGAGTTTGTCCTACGAGCAGTACTTC. The chain has TRBV4-3 and TRBJ2-7, with D unresolved. The germline V gene has CDR1 LGHNA and CDR2 YSLEER. The V and J ends lost 4 bases and 1 base respectively, with 8 bases between them. CDR3 length: 13 residues.

This chain links TRBV15 with TRBJ2-7; TRBD1 matches at 7 bases. The CDR3 has 15 residues. Germline V CDR1 and CDR2: LNHNV, YYDKDF (reference sequence). The V gene end was trimmed by 0 bases and the J gene end by 0 bases; junction bases not matched to a gene: 2. CDR3 sequence: CATSRDGTVSYEQYF. Written as DNA, the CDR3 is TGTGCCACCAGCAGAGACGGGACAGTCTCCTACGAGCAGTACTTC.

About this clone: Sequence at one end of the junction differs from germline and may be a read error. The rearrangement links TRBV7-3 to TRBJ1-1; 9 bases align to TRBD1. Germline CDR1 and CDR2: SGHTA and FQGTGA. CDR3 size: 15 residues. The CDR3 DNA sequence: TGTGCCAGCAGCTTAGAAGGGACAGGGACGACTGAGGCTTTCTTT. Its protein is CASSLEGTGTTEAFF.

The chain uses TRBV27 and TRBJ2-2, with a tentative D call TRBD2 (6 bases). V was trimmed by 2 bases and J by 7 bases, leaving 14 bases between them. Germline CDR1 and CDR2: MNHEY and SMNVEV (reference sequence). The CDR3 is 15 amino acids. CDR3 in amino acids: CASSLAGLISGELFF. The CDR3 nucleotides read TGTGCCAGCAGTTTAGCGGGGCTAATTAGCGGGGAGCTGTTTTTT.

The gene calls are TRBV9 and TRBJ2-7; 7 bases align to TRBD1. The CDR3 is 14 amino acids. CDR1 is SGDLS, CDR2 YYNGEE, per germline. J was trimmed by 0 bases and V by 4 bases; bases with no gene match: 4. In DNA, the CDR3 is TGTGCCAGCAGCCCCGGGACAGTCTCCTACGAGCAGTACTTC. This gives the protein CASSPGTVSYEQYF.

J is TRBJ1-1 and V is TRBV7-8; 8 positions match TRBD1. J gave up 9 bases and V 5 bases, and 11 bases lay outside the gene matches. The CDR3 is made up of 14 amino acids. The V gene's germline CDR1 is SGHVS and CDR2 FQNEAQ. The CDR3 protein is CASSTRTGNEKAFF. CDR3 coding DNA: TGTGCCAGCAGCACGCGGACAGGGAACGAAAAAGCTTTCTTT.

V is TRBV16 and J is TRBJ1-4; D uncertain. CDR3 size: 17 residues. Germline V gives CDR1 KGHSY, CDR2 FQNENV. The V end was cut by 0 bases, the J end by 2 bases, with 13 bases between. The CDR3 protein is CASSQSRERATNEKLFF. DNA for the CDR3: TGTGCCAGCAGCCAATCAAGGGAGAGGGCCACTAATGAAAAACTGTTTTTT.

This chain's CDR3 is CASSTSRPSGSSYEQYF. The CDR3 nucleotides are TGTGCCAGCAGTACTTCTCGGCCTAGCGGAAGCTCCTACGAGCAGTACTTC. The chain carries TRBV27 and TRBJ2-7; TRBD2 matches 7 bases. J lost 0 bases, V lost 5 bases, and 13 bases had no gene match. The CDR3 consists of 17 residues. From germline, CDR1 is MNHEY and CDR2 SMNVEV (reference sequence).

V gene TRBV19 combines with J gene TRBJ2-2; 9 nucleotides line up with TRBD1. The germline V gene encodes CDR1 LNHDA and CDR2 SQIVND (reference sequence). J lost 2 bases, V lost 2 bases, and 9 bases had no gene match. The CDR3 spans 18 residues. DNA of the CDR3: TGTGCCAGTAGTATACGGACCGGGACAGGGTCCAACACCGGGGAGCTGTTTTTT. This translates into CASSIRTGTGSNTGELFF.

The rearrangement joins TRBV29-1 to TRBJ2-1, with 7 bases identical to TRBD2. The CDR3 has 15 residues. CDR1 SQVTM and CDR2 ANQGSEA come from the germline V gene. With V trimmed by 7 bases and J by 4 bases, 13 bases remained unmatched. The DNA for the CDR3 is TGCAGCGCACCCCGGGGAGGGAAAACATACAATGAGCAGTTCTTC. Protein sequence: CSAPRGGKTYNEQFF.

This clone appeared a single time. The CDR3 nucleotides read TGCGCCAGCAGTCAATCCCGACGGGTTTCTTACCCCAAACCAGCCGAGCAGTACTTC. This codes for CASSQSRRVSYPKPAEQYF. This chain uses TRBV23-1 with TRBJ2-7; D is undetermined. TRBV23-1 is filed as an ORF, its function uncertain. The ends were cut back, 0 bases at V and 6 bases at J, with 27 bases in the middle. The CDR3 loop spans 19 amino acids.

The V gene is TRBV27, the J gene TRBJ2-7; TRBD2 matches at 7 bases. The V gene's germline CDR1 is MNHEY and CDR2 SMNVEV (reference sequence). V lost 3 bases, J lost 4 bases, and 6 bases stayed unmatched. This CDR3 spans 14 amino acids. In nucleotides, the CDR3 is TGTGCCAGCAGTTTTGGTGCGGGAGTATACGAGCAGTACTTC. This encodes CASSFGAGVYEQYF.

The chain links TRBV27 to TRBJ1-2; 7 bases fit TRBD1. The CDR3 totals 16 residues. V trimming: 2 bases; J trimming: 6 bases; junction bases outside the gene matches: 12. In germline, CDR1 is MNHEY, CDR2 SMNVEV (reference sequence). CDR3 sequence: CASSLLRTGDPNGYTF. CDR3 bases: TGTGCCAGCAGTTTACTTCGAACAGGGGACCCTAATGGCTACACCTTC.